This T cell receptor beta chain stems from a study of long-term antiretroviral therapy in people with HIV. Note on this clone: Its antigen is as yet unknown.

Looked up from germline, CDR1 is SGHKS and CDR2 is YYEKEE (reference sequence). Trimming cost V 2 bases and J 5 bases, with 20 bases left between them. The CDR3 covers 18 residues. Assay version v3.0 of immunoSEQ was used, and it was run at survey level. Using immunoSEQ multiplex PCR, the repertoire was profiled, and TCRdb retains in-frame clones only, with some absent. The table records about 21,000 clones, around nine tenths of them present only once. Study-level results: Before ART, certain clones expanded, and these dominated the repertoire at all time points.

This receptor was identified in a man aged 18 to 30 with HIV. This specimen consisted of unsorted PBMCs, obtained 0.2 years before starting antiretroviral therapy. The rearrangement links TRBV5-5 to TRBJ1-6, with a tentative D call TRBD1 (6 bases). In DNA, the CDR3 is TGTGCCAGCAGCTTAACTCCAATCACCGGGACAAATAATTCACCCCTCCACTTT. The encoded protein is CASSLTPITGTNNSPLHF.